This section outlines one TCR beta chain sequence together with its context. This receptor's antigen is unknown. Per-nucleotide qualities are absent, and no much larger clonotype sits a single base away. Library prep was done by the immunoSEQ multiplex PCR assay. The clones in this table, taken by TCRdb from immuneACCESS, are in-frame only. Not every clone is retained; where verified, under half of the shortfall comes from an unresolved V gene, and the cause of the rest is unknown. The sample data list under 200,000 clones, and roughly 88% of these were observed just once. The top ten clonotypes cover around 5.1% of the sample. The sample comes from a study of control samples from healthy donors and cancer patients (dated by TCRdb to the early 2020s). The TCR comes from a woman in her 30s in good health. Input material: blood.

The DNA is as follows: TGTGCCAGCAGCCCCGGGACAGGGGGCACAGGGGAGCTGTTTTTT. Its translation reads: CASSPGTGGTGELFF. The V gene is TRBV7-6 and the J gene is TRBJ2-2, and TRBD1 matches 12 of the central bases. V is pruned by 5 bases and J by 8 bases, leaving 6 bases of the junction without a gene match. Based on the germline V gene, the CDR1 and CDR2 sequences are SGHVS and FNYEAQ. The CDR3 spans 15 residues, from the cysteine through the phenylalanine. Just the 45-base CDR3 DNA is kept, in frame starting at base 1.